Presented here are 28 T cell receptor beta chains from one specimen sequenced in a study of blood T cell repertoires in COVID-19. Profiled with immunoSEQ multiplex PCR; TCRdb holds only in-frame clones, not every one. The sample lists tens of thousands of clones; more than 70% were seen once. The source material was peripheral blood. The receptors were sampled from a human donor in a cohort sampled during active COVID-19.

The chain combines TRBV5-1 with TRBJ2-1, with D perhaps TRBD2 (6 bases). V dropped 4 bases and J dropped 10 bases, with 12 bases sitting between them. The CDR3 spans 12 residues. Germline V gene sequence: CDR1 SGHRS, CDR2 YFSETQ. CDR3: CASSQLAREQFF. DNA for the CDR3: TGCGCCAGCAGCCAACTAGCTAGGGAGCAGTTCTTC.

The V and J genes are TRBV9 and TRBJ2-1; D is perhaps TRBD1 (6 bases). Germline V CDR1 and CDR2: SGDLS, YYNGEE. The V and J ends lost 3 bases and 3 bases respectively, with 7 bases between them. The CDR3 spans 13 residues. CDR3 protein: CASSARGYNEQFF. The DNA of the CDR3 is TGTGCCAGCAGCGCCAGGGGCTACAATGAGCAGTTCTTC.

The gene calls are TRBV25-1 and TRBJ2-7; 9 bases line up with TRBD1. The CDR3 extends over 14 amino acids. The germline CDR1 and CDR2 sequences are MGHDK and SYGVNS. Germline trimming cut 3 bases from V and 7 bases from J; bases unmatched to any gene: 7. CDR3: CASSDPGQGGEQYF. The CDR3 nucleotides are TGTGCCAGCAGTGATCCGGGACAGGGAGGAGAGCAGTACTTC.

This chain joins TRBV11-1 and TRBJ1-5, with no clear D. Germline CDR1 SGHAT, CDR2 FQDESV (reference sequence). The V gene lost 1 base and the J gene lost 3 bases, with 4 bases spanning the gap. This CDR3 comprises 13 residues. Here the CDR3 DNA reads TGTGCCAGCAGCTTAGGACACAATCAGCCCCAGCATTTT. Translating gives CASSLGHNQPQHF.

The CDR3 loop reads CASMIPGYEQFF. Here the CDR3 DNA reads TGTGCCAGCATGATTCCAGGTTATGAGCAGTTCTTC. The rearrangement links TRBV2 to TRBJ2-1, with D unresolved. This CDR3 is built from 12 residues. V was cut by 7 bases and J by 8 bases, with 12 bases left in between. Germline-derived CDR1 and CDR2 are SNHLY and FYNNEI.

The chain links TRBV3-1 (or the pseudogene TRBV3-2) to TRBJ2-3; weak D call: TRBD2 (5 bases). The CDR3 length is 17 residues. Germline CDR1 and CDR2: LGHDT and YNNKEL (reference sequence). Trimming took off 3 bases at V and 3 bases at J, with 19 bases between the two ends. Written as DNA, the CDR3 is TGTGCCAGCAGCCAGCGCGGACCAGCCCCGGGGACAGATACGCAGTATTTT. This sequence encodes CASSQRGPAPGTDTQYF.

V and J are TRBV14 and TRBJ2-3; D possibly corresponds to TRBD1 (6 bases). The CDR3 has 16 residues. The V and J ends lost 4 bases and 3 bases respectively, with 17 bases between them. Germline lookup yields CDR1 SGHDN and CDR2 FVKESK. CDR3 DNA sequence: TGTGCCAGCAGCCCACTGACAGGATATCGGACAGATACGCAGTATTTT. This translates into CASSPLTGYRTDTQYF.

The V and J genes are TRBV19 and TRBJ2-5; 12 nucleotides match TRBD2. Per germline, CDR1 LNHDA and CDR2 SQIVND (reference sequence). This CDR3 has 14 amino acids. J was trimmed by 5 bases and V by 9 bases; bases with no gene match: 7. CDR3 amino acids: CASRTSGNSETQYF. CDR3 coding DNA: TGTGCCAGCAGGACTAGCGGGAACTCGGAGACCCAGTACTTC.

Here the CDR3 DNA reads TGTGCCAGCAGCTTCCCGGACAGGGCAGGCTATGGCTACACCTTC. This encodes CASSFPDRAGYGYTF. This chain connects TRBV5-6 to TRBJ1-2; TRBD1 aligns across 8 bases. CDR1 and CDR2 (germline): SGHDT, YYEEEE. The CDR3 has 15 amino acids. With 2 bases clipped from V and 4 bases from J, the junction kept 7 bases outside the gene matches.

The V gene is TRBV2, the J gene TRBJ1-1; 8 bases are a match to TRBD1. This CDR3 is built from 13 residues. Germline V gives CDR1 SNHLY, CDR2 FYNNEI. After removal of 6 bases from V and 5 bases from J, the junction contained 5 bases not matched to a gene. In DNA form, the CDR3 reads TGTGCCAGCAGGGGGACAGGATGGACTGAAGCTTTCTTT. Its protein is CASRGTGWTEAFF.

The V call is TRBV18, the J call TRBJ2-2, with 7 bases that match TRBD1. J was trimmed by 1 base and V by 4 bases; bases with no gene match: 3. Germline V CDR1 and CDR2: KGHSH, LQKENI. The CDR3 runs to 15 residues. In DNA form, the CDR3 reads TGTGCCAGCTCACGGCAGGGGGTGAACACCGGGGAGCTGTTTTTT. Amino acid sequence: CASSRQGVNTGELFF.

The V and J genes are TRBV5-6 and TRBJ1-6, with D possibly being TRBD1 (6 bases). The CDR3 has 15 residues. In germline, CDR1 is SGHDT, CDR2 YYEEEE. Trimming cost V 0 bases and J 4 bases, with 8 bases left between them. The CDR3 region is CASSLGGQYNSPLHF. The CDR3 DNA sequence: TGTGCCAGCAGCTTGGGGGGACAATATAATTCACCCCTCCACTTT.

The chain carries TRBV11-3 and TRBJ2-1; 13 bases align to TRBD2. With 1 base clipped from V and 8 bases from J, the junction kept 11 bases outside the gene matches. Germline values: CDR1 SGHNT, CDR2 YENEEA. The CDR3 is 18 amino acids. The CDR3, as DNA: TGTGCCAGCAGCTTAGTTGGAACTAGCGGGAGGGCCATCCATGAGCAGTTCTTC. It codes for CASSLVGTSGRAIHEQFF. Looking up the rest from reference TRBV11-3 and TRBJ2-1 gives the full variable domain: EAGVVQSPRYKIIEKKQPVAFWCNPISGHNTLYWYLQNLGQGPELLIRYENEEAVDDSQLPKDRFSAERLKGVDSTLKIQPAELGDSAVYLCASSLVGTSGRAIHEQFFGPGTRLTVL.

The chain links TRBV11-3 to TRBJ1-1; no clear D. Deletions cut 1 base from V and 2 bases from J, with 11 bases between. Germline V gives CDR1 SGHNT, CDR2 YENEEA. The CDR3 totals 15 residues. CDR3 DNA: TGTGCCAGCAGCTTAGGTGGAGGTACTAACACTGAAGCTTTCTTT. Its translation: CASSLGGGTNTEAFF.

The chain couples TRBV6-2 or TRBV6-3 to TRBJ1-5; D may be TRBD1 (5 bases). V was cut by 0 bases and J by 1 base, with 22 bases left in between. Germline CDR1 reads MNHEY; CDR2 reads SVGEGT. The CDR3 length is 20 residues. For the CDR3, the DNA is TGTGCCAGCAGTTACTCTGATTTTTCGCTCGTCAAGGGGAGCAATCAGCCCCAGCATTTT. As protein: CASSYSDFSLVKGSNQPQHF.

The genes are TRBV7-2 and TRBJ2-3; no firm D call. This CDR3 region has 14 residues. Germline V gene data show CDR1 as SGHTA and CDR2 as FQGNSA. V lost 6 bases and J 4 bases, leaving 14 bases between the germline ends. The CDR3 nucleotides read TGTGCCAGCAGTTACCGCCCTACCGCAGATACGCAGTATTTT. Translation: CASSYRPTADTQYF.

The V gene is TRBV11-2, the J gene TRBJ1-2, with a tentative D call TRBD1 (6 bases). V lost 3 bases and J lost 8, with 16 bases in between. The germline CDR1 and CDR2 sequences are SGHAT and FQNNGV. The CDR3 loop spans 14 amino acids. CDR3 DNA sequence: TGTGCCAGCAGCTTTGAAAACAGGGCTCGAGGCTACACCTTC. Protein: CASSFENRARGYTF. Full variable domain (outside the CDR3, taken from reference TRBV11-2 and TRBJ1-2): EAGVAQSPRYKIIEKRQSVAFWCNPISGHATLYWYQQILGQGPKLLIQFQNNGVVDDSQLPKDRFSAERLKGVDSTLKIQPAKLEDSAVYLCASSFENRARGYTFGSGTRLTVV.

The V gene is TRBV7-6, the J gene TRBJ1-1, with 8 nucleotides matching TRBD1. This CDR3 has 17 residues. Germline loops: CDR1 SGHVS, CDR2 FNYEAQ. Trimming at V came to 4 bases and at J to 1 base, leaving 11 bases not matched to a gene. For the CDR3, the DNA is TGTGCCAGCAGCTCTGGTGACAGGGGCTACAGGAACACTGAAGCTTTCTTT. This codes for CASSSGDRGYRNTEAFF. Using reference TRBV7-6 and TRBJ1-1 for the parts outside the CDR3, the full variable domain is GAGVSQSPRYKVTKRGQDVALRCDPISGHVSLYWYRQALGQGPEFLTYFNYEAQQDKSGLPNDRFSAERPEGSISTLTIQRTEQRDSAMYRCASSSGDRGYRNTEAFFGQGTRLTVV.

The rearrangement joins TRBV19 to TRBJ2-7; 9 bases line up with TRBD1. This CDR3 has 14 residues. With 4 bases clipped from V and 3 bases from J, the junction kept 4 bases outside the gene matches. CDR1 is LNHDA, CDR2 SQIVND, per germline (reference sequence). This CDR3 reads CASSRGQGRYEQYF. The CDR3 coding sequence is TGTGCCAGTAGTAGGGGACAGGGCCGCTACGAGCAGTACTTC.

This sequence joins TRBV5-1 and TRBJ2-5; 13 bases are shared with TRBD2. J lost 0 bases, V lost 5 bases, and 1 base had no gene match. Germline CDR1 reads SGHRS; CDR2 reads YFSETQ. The CDR3 spans 15 residues. In nucleotides, the CDR3 is TGCGCCAGCAGAGGACTAGCGGGGGACCAAGAGACCCAGTACTTC. This translates into CASRGLAGDQETQYF.

The rearrangement links TRBV18 to TRBJ1-1; D may be TRBD1 (6 bases). V was shortened by 4 bases and J by 3 bases, with 12 bases between the two germline ends. Germline V gives CDR1 KGHSH, CDR2 LQKENI. CDR3 size: 14 residues. Here the CDR3 reads CASSLSTGDTEAFF. The CDR3 bases are TGTGCCAGCTCACTCTCGACAGGAGACACTGAAGCTTTCTTT.

The V gene is TRBV10-3, the J gene TRBJ2-7; the D gene is possibly TRBD1 (6 bases). The ends were cut back, 11 bases at V and 3 bases at J, with 17 bases in the middle. Germline V CDR1 and CDR2: ENHRY, SYGVKD. The CDR3 totals 13 residues. CDR3 protein: CASSRTEVYEQYF. Here the CDR3 DNA reads TGTGCCTCGTCTCGGACAGAGGTCTACGAGCAGTACTTC.

J is TRBJ1-6 and V is TRBV4-3; 7 nucleotides line up with TRBD1. Unmatched junction bases numbered 5, after V lost 4 bases and J lost 11 bases. The CDR3 consists of 13 residues. Germline V gene sequence: CDR1 LGHNA, CDR2 YSLEER. The CDR3 bases are TGCGCCAGCAGCCGCGACAGGGACCCACCCCTCCACTTT. Protein: CASSRDRDPPLHF.

V gene TRBV6-6 combines with J gene TRBJ1-2; D possibly corresponds to TRBD1 (6 bases). CDR1 is MNHNY and CDR2 is SVGAGI in the germline V gene (reference sequence). Trimming shortened V by 6 bases and J by 6 bases, and 20 bases separated the two germline ends. This CDR3 spans 15 amino acids. The CDR3 spells CASSETGLANHGYTF. Written as DNA, the CDR3 is TGTGCCAGCAGCGAAACAGGGTTGGCGAACCATGGCTACACCTTC.

The V call is TRBV6-1, the J call TRBJ1-2; the match to TRBD1 covers 9 bases. CDR1 MNHNS and CDR2 SASEGT come from the germline V gene. V shed 3 bases, J shed 5 bases, and the junction held 4 bases outside the gene matches. CDR3 size: 14 residues. DNA for the CDR3: TGTGCCAGCAGTGAGGACAGGGGTGGGTATGGCTACACCTTC. Translated, it gives CASSEDRGGYGYTF.

This clone was found once. The genes are TRBV27 and TRBJ1-2; 12 nucleotides agree with TRBD1. Losses at the gene ends were 5 bases for V and 8 bases for J; bases not matched to a gene: 9. The germline CDR1 and CDR2 sequences are MNHEY and SMNVEV (reference sequence). This CDR3 region has 15 residues. The DNA for the CDR3 is TGTGCCAGCAGTCCGGGACAGGGGGCTCCCCTAGGCTACACCTTC. This codes for CASSPGQGAPLGYTF.

This clone is a singleton in its sample. This chain joins TRBV7-8 and TRBJ2-5, with TRBD1 identical over 8 bases. After removal of 5 bases from V and 7 bases from J, the junction contained 9 bases not matched to a gene. Germline assignment: CDR1 SGHVS and CDR2 FQNEAQ. There are 14 residues in the CDR3. CDR3 protein: CASSNRQGAGTQYF. The CDR3 nucleotides are TGTGCCAGCAGCAACCGGCAGGGGGCGGGGACCCAGTACTTC.

The chain couples TRBV21-1 to TRBJ2-2; the table's D call of TRBD1 was not tested on the DNA. TRBV21-1 is tagged as a pseudogene. CDR3 size: 15 residues. The CDR3 region is CASSYRKRVAGELFF. DNA for the CDR3: TGTGCCAGCAGCTACAGGAAACGTGTAGCCGGGGAGCTGTTTTTT.